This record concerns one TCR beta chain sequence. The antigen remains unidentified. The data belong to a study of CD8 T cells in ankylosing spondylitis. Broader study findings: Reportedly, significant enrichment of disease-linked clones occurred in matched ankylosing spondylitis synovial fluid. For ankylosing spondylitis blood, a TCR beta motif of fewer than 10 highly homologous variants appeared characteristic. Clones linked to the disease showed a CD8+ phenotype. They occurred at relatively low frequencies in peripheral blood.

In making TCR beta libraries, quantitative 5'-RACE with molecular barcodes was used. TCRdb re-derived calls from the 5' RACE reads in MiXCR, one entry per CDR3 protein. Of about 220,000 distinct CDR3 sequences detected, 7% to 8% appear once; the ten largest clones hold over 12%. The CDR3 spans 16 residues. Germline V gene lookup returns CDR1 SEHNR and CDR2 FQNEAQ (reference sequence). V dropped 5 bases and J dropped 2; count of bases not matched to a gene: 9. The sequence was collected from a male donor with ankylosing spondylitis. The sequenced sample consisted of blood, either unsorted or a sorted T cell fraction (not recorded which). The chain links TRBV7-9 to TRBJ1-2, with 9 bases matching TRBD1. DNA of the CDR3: TGTGCCAGCAGCCGGGACAGGGCTCGATGGAACTATGGCTACACCTTC. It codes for CASSRDRARWNYGYTF.